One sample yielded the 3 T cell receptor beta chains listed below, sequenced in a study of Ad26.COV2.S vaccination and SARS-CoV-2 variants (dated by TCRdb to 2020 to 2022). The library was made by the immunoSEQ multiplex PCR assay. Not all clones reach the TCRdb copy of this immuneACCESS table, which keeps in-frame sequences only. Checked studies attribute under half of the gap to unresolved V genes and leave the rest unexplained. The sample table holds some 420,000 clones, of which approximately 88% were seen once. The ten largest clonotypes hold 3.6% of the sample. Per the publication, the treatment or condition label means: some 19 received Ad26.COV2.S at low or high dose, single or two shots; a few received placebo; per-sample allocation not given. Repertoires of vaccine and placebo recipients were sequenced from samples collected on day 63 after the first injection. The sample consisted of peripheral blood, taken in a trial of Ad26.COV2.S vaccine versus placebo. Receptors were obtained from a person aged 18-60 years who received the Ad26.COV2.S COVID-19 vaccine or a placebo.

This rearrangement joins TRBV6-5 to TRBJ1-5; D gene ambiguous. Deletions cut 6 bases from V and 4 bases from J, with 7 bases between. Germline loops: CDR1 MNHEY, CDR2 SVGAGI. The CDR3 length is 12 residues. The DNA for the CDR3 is TGTGCCAGCAGCAGACCGAATCAGCCCCAGCATTTT. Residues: CASSRPNQPQHF.

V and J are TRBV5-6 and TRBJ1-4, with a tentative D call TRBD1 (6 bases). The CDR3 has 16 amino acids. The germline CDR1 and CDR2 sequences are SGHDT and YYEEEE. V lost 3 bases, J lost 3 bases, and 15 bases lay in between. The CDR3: CASSSQTGLANEKLFF. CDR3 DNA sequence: TGTGCCAGCAGCTCACAGACAGGACTAGCTAATGAAAAACTGTTTTTT.

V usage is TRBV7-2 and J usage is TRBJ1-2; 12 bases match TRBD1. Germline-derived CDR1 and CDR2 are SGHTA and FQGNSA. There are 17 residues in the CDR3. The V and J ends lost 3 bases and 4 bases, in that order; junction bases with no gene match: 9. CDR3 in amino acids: CASSFSKGQGAGYGYTF. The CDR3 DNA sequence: TGTGCCAGCAGCTTTTCGAAGGGACAGGGGGCAGGCTATGGCTACACCTTC.